This TCR beta chain emerged from a study of shared clonotypes between healthy human individuals. Overall study context: Ranging from 18 to 49 in age, donors were two women and a few men.

The assay used deep level. The method was immunoSEQ multiplex PCR; TCRdb's version includes in-frame clones alone and lacks a portion of them. Of under 550,000 clones listed, 95% to 97% are singletons. The V gene lost 4 bases and the J gene lost 4 bases, with 15 bases spanning the gap. Germline V gives CDR1 SGDLS, CDR2 YYNGEE. The CDR3 has 14 residues. This TCR was recovered from a young woman in good health. Sequenced input: naive CD4+ T cells sorted from blood. Documented subset: CD45RA+ positively selected. The chain joins TRBV9 to TRBJ2-7; D not certain. The CDR3, as DNA: TGTGCCAGCAGCCCCCATGGTTTCGATTACGAGCAGTACTTC. Translated, it gives CASSPHGFDYEQYF.